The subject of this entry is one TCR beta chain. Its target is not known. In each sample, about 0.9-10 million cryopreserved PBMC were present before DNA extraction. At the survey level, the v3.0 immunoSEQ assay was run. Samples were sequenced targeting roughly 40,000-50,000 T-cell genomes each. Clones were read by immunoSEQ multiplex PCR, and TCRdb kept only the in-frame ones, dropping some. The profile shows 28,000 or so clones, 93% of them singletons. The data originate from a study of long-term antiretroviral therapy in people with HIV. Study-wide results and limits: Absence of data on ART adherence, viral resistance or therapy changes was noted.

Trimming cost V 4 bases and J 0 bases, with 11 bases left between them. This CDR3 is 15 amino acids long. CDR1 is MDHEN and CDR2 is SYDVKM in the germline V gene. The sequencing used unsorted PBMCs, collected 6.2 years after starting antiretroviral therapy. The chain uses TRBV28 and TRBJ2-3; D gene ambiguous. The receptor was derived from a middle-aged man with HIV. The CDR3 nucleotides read TGTGCCAGCAGTTCCCTCTCTGGGAGCACAGATACGCAGTATTTT. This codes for CASSSLSGSTDTQYF.